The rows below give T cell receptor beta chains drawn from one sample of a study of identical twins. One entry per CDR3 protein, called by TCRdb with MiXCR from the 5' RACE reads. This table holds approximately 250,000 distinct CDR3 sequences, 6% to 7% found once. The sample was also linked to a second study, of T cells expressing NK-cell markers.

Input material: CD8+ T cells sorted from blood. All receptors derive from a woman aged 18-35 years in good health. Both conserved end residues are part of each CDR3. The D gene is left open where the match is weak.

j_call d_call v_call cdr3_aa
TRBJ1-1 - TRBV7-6 CASSPTGLGSEAFF
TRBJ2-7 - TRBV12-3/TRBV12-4 CASSLGTLYEQYF
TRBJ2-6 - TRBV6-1 CASKKVESGANVLTF
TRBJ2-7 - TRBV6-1 CASSEAAGSSYEQYF
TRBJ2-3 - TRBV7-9 CASSWTPGADTQYF
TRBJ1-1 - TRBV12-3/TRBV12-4 CASSLAQSSEAFF
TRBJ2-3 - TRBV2 CASPRGTHQSSTDTQYF
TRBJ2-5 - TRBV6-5 CASSYSGARETQYF
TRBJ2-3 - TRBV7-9 CASSLLITDTQYF
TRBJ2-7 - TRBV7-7 CASSLELNYEQYF
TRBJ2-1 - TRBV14 CASSSTKAGKQFF
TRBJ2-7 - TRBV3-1 CASSPLRNSEQYF
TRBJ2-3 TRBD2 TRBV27 CASSPTSGGATDTQYF
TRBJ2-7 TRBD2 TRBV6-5 CASSYRGGIYEQYF
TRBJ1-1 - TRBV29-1 CSAGGRITEAFF
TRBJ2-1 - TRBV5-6 CASSPVGVEQFF
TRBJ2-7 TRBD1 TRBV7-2 CASSLAGDRVYEQYF
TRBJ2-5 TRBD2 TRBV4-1 CASSQNSGTRQETQYF
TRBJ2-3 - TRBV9 CASSVDGPFDTQYF
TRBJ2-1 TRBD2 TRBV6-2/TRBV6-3 CASSRLAGGLEQFF
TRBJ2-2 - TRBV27 CASSFGTGIFTGELFF
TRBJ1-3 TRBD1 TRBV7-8 CASSIQGAGNTIYF
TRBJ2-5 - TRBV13 CASSLDAGRETQYF
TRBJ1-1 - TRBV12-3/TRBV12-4 CASSQNDPNTEAFF
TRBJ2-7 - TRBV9 CASSVGTDTGEQYF
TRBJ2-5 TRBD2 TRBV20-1 CSARLAGQETQYF
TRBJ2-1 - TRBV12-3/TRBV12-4 CASSFWGPGMGEQFF
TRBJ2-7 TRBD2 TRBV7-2 CASSFLAGGGYEQYF
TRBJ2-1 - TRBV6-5 CASSYEGVYNEQFF
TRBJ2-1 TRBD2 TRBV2 CASSGTSGRFGYNEQFF
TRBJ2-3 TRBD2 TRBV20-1 CSARGHTSGRAADTQYF
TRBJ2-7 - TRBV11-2 CASSAAVSYEQYF
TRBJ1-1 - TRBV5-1 CASSLNPGATEAFF